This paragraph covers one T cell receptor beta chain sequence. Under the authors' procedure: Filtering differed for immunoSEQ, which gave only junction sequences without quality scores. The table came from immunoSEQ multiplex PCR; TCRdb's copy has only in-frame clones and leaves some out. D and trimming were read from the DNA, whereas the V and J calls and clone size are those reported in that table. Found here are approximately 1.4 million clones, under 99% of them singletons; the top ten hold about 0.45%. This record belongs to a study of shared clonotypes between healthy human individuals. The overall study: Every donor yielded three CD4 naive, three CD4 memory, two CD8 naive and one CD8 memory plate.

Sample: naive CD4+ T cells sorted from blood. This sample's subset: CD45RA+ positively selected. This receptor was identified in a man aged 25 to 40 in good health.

The CDR3 sequence is CASPARQGYTF. In nucleotides, the CDR3 is TGTGCCAGCCCAGCCAGGCAAGGCTACACCTTC. The rearrangement links TRBV18 to TRBJ1-2; no clear D gene. Trimming took off 8 bases at V and 8 bases at J, with 12 bases between the two ends. CDR1 is KGHSH, CDR2 LQKENI, per germline. The CDR3 consists of 11 residues.